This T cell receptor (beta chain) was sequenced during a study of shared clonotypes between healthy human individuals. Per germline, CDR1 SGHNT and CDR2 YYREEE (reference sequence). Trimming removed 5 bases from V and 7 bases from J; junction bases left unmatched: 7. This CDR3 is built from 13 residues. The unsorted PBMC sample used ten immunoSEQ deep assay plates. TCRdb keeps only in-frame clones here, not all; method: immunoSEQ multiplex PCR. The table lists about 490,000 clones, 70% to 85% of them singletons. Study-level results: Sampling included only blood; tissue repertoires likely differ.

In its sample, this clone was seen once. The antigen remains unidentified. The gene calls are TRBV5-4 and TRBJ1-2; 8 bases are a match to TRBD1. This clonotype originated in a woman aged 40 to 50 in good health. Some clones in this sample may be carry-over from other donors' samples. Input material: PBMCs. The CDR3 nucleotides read TGTGCCAGCAGACTGACAGGGGCTCTTGGCTACACCTTC. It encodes CASRLTGALGYTF. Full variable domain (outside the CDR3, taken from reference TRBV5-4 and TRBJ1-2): ETGVTQSPTHLIKTRGQQVTLRCSSQSGHNTVSWYQQALGQGPQFIFQYYREEENGRGNFPPRFSGLQFPNYSSELNVNALELDDSALYLCASRLTGALGYTFGSGTRLTVV.